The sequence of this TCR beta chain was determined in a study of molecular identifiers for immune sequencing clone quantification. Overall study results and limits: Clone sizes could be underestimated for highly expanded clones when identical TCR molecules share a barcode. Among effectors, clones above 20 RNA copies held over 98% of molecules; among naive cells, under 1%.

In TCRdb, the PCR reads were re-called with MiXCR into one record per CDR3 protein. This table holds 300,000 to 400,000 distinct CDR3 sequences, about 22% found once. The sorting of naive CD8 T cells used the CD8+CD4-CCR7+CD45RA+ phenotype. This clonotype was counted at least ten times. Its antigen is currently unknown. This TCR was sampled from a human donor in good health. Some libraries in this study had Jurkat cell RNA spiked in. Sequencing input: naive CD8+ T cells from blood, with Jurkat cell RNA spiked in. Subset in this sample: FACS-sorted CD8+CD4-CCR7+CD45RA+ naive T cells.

Here the CDR3 reads CASSQATPSGYEQYF. The CDR3 DNA sequence: TGCGCCAGCAGCCAAGCAACGCCTAGCGGTTACGAGCAGTACTTC. The rearrangement links TRBV4-3 to TRBJ2-7, with 7 positions matching TRBD2. J lost 4 bases, V lost 1 base, and 7 bases had no gene match. CDR3 length equals 15 residues. Germline CDR1 reads LGHNA; CDR2 reads YSLEER.